This T cell receptor beta chain derives from a study of PD-1 blockade in classical Hodgkin lymphoma. General observations from the study: Lower baseline TCR diversity was reported for newly diagnosed patients than for healthy donors.

Sequenced by immunoSEQ multiplex PCR; TCRdb stores in-frame clones only, minus some. The table lists approximately 160,000 clones, nearly 80% of them singletons. No patient escaped relapse after autologous stem cell transplantation, and brentuximab vedotin exposure varied. About this clone itself: Its target is not known.

CDR1 and CDR2 (germline): KGHSH, LQKENI. This CDR3 is 16 amino acids long. After removal of 3 bases from V and 6 bases from J, the junction contained 11 bases not matched to a gene. V usage is TRBV18 and J usage is TRBJ2-5; 9 nucleotides align to TRBD1. The sample here was peripheral blood mononuclear cells (PBMCs), taken before the second cycle of nivolumab. This clonotype originated in a human donor with classical Hodgkin lymphoma. Here the CDR3 DNA reads TGTGCCAGCTCACCGTTTTCTGGACAGGGGTCGCAGACCCAGTACTTC. This sequence encodes CASSPFSGQGSQTQYF.